Each of the 3 T cell receptor beta chains below was sequenced from the same sample in a study of cytomegalovirus exposure and HLA in healthy donors. The PCR made use of 60 Vbeta and 13 Jbeta primers. Assay: immunoSEQ multiplex PCR; the TCRdb copy retains only in-frame clones and omits some. The data hold around 190,000 clones, with roughly 85% observed a single time. Sequenced sample: PBMCs. The receptors were sampled from a woman in her twenties or thirties in good health and CMV-seropositive.

The chain has TRBV25-1 and TRBJ2-1, with TRBD2 matching 9 bases. Germline V gene data show CDR1 as MGHDK and CDR2 as SYGVNS. The junction had 4 bases not matched to a gene; V was cut back by 2 bases and J by 5 bases. The CDR3 has 15 amino acids. In DNA, the CDR3 is TGTGCCAGCAGTGAAGGCGGGGGGGCCCACAATGAGCAGTTCTTC. This codes for CASSEGGGAHNEQFF.

The chain has TRBV11-2 and TRBJ2-7; D is possibly TRBD2 (6 bases). V lost 7 bases, J lost 0 bases, and 16 bases lay in between. Germline V gene sequence: CDR1 SGHAT, CDR2 FQNNGV. The CDR3 runs to 15 residues. The CDR3 protein is CASIPVGGNSYEQYF. The CDR3 coding sequence is TGTGCCAGCATTCCCGTGGGGGGAAACTCCTACGAGCAGTACTTC.

V and J are TRBV7-9 and TRBJ2-2; D unresolved. Trimming pared 1 base from V and 1 base from J, leaving 7 bases between. CDR3 size: 15 residues. Germline CDR1 SEHNR, CDR2 FQNEAQ (reference sequence). The CDR3 DNA follows: TGTGCCAGCAGCTTAGAGGAGCGGAACACCGGGGAGCTGTTTTTT. Translating it yields CASSLEERNTGELFF.